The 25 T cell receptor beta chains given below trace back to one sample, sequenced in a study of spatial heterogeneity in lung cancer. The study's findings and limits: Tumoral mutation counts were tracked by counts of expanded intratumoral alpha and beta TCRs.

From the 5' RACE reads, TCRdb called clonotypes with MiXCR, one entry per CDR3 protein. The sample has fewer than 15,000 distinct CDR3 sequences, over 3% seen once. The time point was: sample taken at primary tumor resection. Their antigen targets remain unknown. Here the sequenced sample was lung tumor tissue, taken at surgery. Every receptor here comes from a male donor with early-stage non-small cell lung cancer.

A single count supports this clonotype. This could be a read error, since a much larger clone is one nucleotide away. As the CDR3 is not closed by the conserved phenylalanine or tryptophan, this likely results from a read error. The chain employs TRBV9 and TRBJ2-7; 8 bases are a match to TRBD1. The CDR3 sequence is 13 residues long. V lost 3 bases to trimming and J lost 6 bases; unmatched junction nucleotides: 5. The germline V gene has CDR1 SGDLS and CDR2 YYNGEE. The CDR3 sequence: CASSDGQGSEQYI. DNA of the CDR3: TGTGCCAGCAGCGATGGACAGGGTTCCGAGCAGTACATC.

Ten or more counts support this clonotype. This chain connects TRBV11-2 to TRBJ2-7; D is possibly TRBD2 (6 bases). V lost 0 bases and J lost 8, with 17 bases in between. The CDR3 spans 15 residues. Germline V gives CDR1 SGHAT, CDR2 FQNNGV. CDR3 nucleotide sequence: TGTGCCAGCAGCTTAGATAGGATGATAGGCGGGAAGCAGTACTTC. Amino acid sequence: CASSLDRMIGGKQYF. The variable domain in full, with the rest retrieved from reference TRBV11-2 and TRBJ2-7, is EAGVAQSPRYKIIEKRQSVAFWCNPISGHATLYWYQQILGQGPKLLIQFQNNGVVDDSQLPKDRFSAERLKGVDSTLKIQPAKLEDSAVYLCASSLDRMIGGKQYFGPGTRLTVT.

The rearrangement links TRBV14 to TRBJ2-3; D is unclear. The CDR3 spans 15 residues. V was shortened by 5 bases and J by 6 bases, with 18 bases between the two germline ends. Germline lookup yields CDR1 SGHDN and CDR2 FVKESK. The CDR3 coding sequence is TGTGCCAGCAGCGGCCGGTCGTCGAGTAGCGATACGCAGTATTTT. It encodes CASSGRSSSSDTQYF.

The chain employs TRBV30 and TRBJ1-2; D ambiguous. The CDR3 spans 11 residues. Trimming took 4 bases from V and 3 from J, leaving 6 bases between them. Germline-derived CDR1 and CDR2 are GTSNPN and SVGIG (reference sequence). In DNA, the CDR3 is TGTGCCTGGAAACAGTACTATGGCTACACCTTC. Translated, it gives CAWKQYYGYTF.

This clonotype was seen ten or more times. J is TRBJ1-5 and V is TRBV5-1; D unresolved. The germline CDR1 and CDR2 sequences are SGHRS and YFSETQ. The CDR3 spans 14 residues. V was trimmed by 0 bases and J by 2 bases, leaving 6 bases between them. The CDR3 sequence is CASSLGDRNQPQHF. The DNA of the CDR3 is TGCGCCAGCAGCTTGGGGGATCGCAATCAGCCCCAGCATTTT.

The chain's CDR3 is CASSERGIQYF. The CDR3 DNA follows: TGTGCCAGCAGCGAGAGGGGCATTCAGTACTTC. The rearrangement links TRBV7-2 to TRBJ2-4; D could derive from TRBD1 or TRBD2 (5 bases each). The CDR3 has 11 residues. V shed 5 bases and J shed 9 bases, with 8 bases lying between them. CDR1 is SGHTA, CDR2 FQGNSA, per germline.

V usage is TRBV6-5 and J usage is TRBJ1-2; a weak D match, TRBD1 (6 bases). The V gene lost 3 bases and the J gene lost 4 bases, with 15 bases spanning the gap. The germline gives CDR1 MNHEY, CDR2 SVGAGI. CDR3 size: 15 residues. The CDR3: CASSYLGQTIYGYTF. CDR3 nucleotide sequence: TGTGCCAGCAGTTATCTCGGACAGACAATCTATGGCTACACCTTC.

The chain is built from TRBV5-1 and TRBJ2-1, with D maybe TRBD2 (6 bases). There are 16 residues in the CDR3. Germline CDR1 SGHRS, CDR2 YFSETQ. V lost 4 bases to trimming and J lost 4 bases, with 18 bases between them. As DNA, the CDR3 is TGCGCCAGCAGCCCGGGTTCGAGCGGGTCTTACAATGAGCAGTTCTTC. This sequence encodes CASSPGSSGSYNEQFF. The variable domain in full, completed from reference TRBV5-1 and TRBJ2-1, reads KAGVTQTPRYLIKTRGQQVTLSCSPISGHRSVSWYQQTPGQGLQFLFEYFSETQRNKGNFPGRFSGRQFSNSRSEMNVSTLELGDSALYLCASSPGSSGSYNEQFFGPGTRLTVL.

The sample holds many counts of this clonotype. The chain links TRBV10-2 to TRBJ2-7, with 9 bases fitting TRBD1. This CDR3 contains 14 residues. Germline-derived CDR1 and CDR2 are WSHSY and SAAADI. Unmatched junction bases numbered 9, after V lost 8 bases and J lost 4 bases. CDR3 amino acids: CASSLGTGSYEQYV. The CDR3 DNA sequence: TGCGCCAGCTCCTTAGGGACAGGGTCTTACGAGCAGTACGTC.

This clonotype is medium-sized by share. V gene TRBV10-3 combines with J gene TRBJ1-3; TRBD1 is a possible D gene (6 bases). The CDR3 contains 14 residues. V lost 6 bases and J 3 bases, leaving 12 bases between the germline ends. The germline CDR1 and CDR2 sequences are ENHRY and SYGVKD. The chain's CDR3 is CAIRQQGGGNTIYF. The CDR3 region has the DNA TGTGCCATCAGGCAACAGGGAGGTGGAAACACCATATATTTT.

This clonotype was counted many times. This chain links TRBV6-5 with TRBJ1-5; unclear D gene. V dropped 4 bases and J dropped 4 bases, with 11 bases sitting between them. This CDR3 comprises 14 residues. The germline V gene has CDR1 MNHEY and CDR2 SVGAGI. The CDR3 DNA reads TGTGCCAGCAGTTGGAGGAGAGGGAATCAGCCCCAGCATTTT. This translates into CASSWRRGNQPQHF.

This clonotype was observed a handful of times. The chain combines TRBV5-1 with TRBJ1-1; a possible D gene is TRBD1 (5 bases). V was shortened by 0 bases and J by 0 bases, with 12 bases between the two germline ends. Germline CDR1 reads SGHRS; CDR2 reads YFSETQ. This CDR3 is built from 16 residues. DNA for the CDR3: TGCGCCAGCAGCTTGGGGTCGGGGGGAATGAACACTGAAGCTTTCTTT. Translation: CASSLGSGGMNTEAFF.

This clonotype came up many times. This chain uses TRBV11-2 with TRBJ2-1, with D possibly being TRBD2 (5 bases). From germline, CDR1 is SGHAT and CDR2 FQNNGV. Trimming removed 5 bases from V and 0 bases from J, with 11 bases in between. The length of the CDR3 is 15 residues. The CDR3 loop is CASSPERSSYNEQFF. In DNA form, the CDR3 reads TGTGCCAGCAGCCCGGAGCGGAGCTCCTACAATGAGCAGTTCTTC.

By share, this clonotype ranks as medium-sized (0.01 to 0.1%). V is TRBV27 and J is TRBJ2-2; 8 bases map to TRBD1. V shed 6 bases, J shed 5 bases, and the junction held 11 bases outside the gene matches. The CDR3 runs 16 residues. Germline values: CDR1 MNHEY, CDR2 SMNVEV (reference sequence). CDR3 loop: CASRPLTGVVTGELFF. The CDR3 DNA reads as TGTGCCAGCAGACCACTGACAGGGGTGGTAACCGGGGAGCTGTTTTTT.

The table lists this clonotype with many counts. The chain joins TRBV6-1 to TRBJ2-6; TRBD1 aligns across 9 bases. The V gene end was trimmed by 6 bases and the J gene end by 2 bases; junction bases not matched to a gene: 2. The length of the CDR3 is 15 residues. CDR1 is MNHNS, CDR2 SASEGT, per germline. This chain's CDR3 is CASSGQGTGANVLTF. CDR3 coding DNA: TGTGCCAGCAGCGGACAGGGGACTGGGGCCAACGTCCTGACTTTC.

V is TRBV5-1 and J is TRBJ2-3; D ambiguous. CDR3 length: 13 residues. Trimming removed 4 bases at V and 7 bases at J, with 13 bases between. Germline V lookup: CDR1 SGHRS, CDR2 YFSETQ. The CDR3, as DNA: TGCGCCAGCAGCCCGCGCGGCTCTCATACGCAGTATTTT. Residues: CASSPRGSHTQYF.

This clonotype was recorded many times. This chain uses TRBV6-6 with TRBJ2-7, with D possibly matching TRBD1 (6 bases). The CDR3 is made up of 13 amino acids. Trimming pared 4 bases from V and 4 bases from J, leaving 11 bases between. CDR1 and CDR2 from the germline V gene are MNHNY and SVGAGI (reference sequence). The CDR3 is CASSLRDIYEQYF. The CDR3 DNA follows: TGTGCCAGCAGTTTGAGGGACATTTACGAGCAGTACTTC.

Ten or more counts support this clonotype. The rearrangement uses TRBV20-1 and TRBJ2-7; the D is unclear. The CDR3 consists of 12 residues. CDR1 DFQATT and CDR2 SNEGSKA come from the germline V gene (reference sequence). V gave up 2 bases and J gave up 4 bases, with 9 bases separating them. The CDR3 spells CSARRANYEQYF. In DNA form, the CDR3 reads TGCAGTGCTAGAAGGGCGAATTACGAGCAGTACTTC.

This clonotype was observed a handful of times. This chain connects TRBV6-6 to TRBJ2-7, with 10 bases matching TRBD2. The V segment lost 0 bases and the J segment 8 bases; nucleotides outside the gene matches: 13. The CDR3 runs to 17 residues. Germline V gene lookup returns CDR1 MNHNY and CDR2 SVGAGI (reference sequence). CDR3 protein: CASSYSSGRELLKKQYF. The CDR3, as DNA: TGTGCCAGCAGTTACTCGAGCGGGAGGGAGCTTTTGAAAAAGCAGTACTTC.

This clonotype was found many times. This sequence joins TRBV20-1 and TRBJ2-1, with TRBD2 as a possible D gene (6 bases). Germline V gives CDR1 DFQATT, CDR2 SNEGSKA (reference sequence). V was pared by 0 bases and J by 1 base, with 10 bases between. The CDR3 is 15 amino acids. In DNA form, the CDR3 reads TGCAGTGCTAGAGATAGCGGAAGTTCCTACAATGAGCAGTTCTTC. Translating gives CSARDSGSSYNEQFF.

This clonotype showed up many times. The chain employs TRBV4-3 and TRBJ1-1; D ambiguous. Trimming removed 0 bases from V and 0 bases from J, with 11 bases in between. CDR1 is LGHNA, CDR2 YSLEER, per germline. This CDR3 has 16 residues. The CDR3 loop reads CASSQDLTDLNTEAFF. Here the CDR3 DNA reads TGCGCCAGCAGCCAAGATCTCACAGATCTGAACACTGAAGCTTTCTTT.

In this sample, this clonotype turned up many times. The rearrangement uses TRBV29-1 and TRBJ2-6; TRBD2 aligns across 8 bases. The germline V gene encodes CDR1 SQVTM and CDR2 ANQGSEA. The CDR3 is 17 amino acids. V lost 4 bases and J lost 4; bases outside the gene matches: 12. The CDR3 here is CSVAGGGLSLGANVLTF. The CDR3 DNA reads TGCAGCGTTGCGGGGGGGGGGCTATCCCTCGGGGCCAACGTCCTGACTTTC.

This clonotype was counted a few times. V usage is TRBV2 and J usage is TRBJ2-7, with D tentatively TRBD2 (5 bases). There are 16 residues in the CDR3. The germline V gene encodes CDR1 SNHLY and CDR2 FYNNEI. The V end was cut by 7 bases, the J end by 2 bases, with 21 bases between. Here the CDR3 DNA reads TGTGCCAGCATTAGATTCCGGCTGAGGGCCCCCTACGAGCAGTACTTC. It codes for CASIRFRLRAPYEQYF.

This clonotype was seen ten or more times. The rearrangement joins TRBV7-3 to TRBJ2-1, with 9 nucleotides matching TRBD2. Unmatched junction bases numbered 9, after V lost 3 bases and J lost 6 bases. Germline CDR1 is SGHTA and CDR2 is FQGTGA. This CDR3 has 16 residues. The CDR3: CASSFIAGVKPNEQFF. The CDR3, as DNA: TGTGCCAGCAGCTTTATAGCGGGAGTGAAGCCCAATGAGCAGTTCTTC.

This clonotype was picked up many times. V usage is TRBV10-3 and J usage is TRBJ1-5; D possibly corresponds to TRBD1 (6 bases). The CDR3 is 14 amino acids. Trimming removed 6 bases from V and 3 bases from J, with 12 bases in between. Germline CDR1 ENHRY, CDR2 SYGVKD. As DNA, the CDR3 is TGTGCCATCAGAGACACAGGGTTCAATCAGCCCCAGCATTTT. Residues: CAIRDTGFNQPQHF.